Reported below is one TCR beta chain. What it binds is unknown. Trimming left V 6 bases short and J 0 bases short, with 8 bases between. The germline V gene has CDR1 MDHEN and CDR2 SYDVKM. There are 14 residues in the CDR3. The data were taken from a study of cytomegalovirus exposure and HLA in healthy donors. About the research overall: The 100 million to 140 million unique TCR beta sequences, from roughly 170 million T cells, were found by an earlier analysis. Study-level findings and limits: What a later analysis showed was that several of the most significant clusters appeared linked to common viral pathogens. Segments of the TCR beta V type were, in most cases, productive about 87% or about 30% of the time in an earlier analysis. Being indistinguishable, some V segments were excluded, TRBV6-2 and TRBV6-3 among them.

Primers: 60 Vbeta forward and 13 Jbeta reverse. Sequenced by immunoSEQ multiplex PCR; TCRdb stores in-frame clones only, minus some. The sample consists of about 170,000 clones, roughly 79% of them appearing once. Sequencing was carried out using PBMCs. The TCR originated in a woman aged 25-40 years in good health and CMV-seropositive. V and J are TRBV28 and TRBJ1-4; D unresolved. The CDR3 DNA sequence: TGTGCCAGCAGAGGGAGTGCAACTAATGAAAAACTGTTTTTT. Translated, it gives CASRGSATNEKLFF.